This passage covers 20 T cell receptor beta chains from one sample sequenced in a study of Ad26.COV2.S vaccination and SARS-CoV-2 variants. Only in-frame clones appear in the TCRdb table, and some are missing; sequencing was by immunoSEQ multiplex PCR. The table shows some 640,000 clones, with 89% occurring only once. The treatment here: approximately 18 received Ad26.COV2.S at low or high dose, single or two shots; roughly five received placebo; per-sample allocation not given. Samples came from day 63 after the first vaccine or placebo injection. The source was peripheral blood, collected in a trial of Ad26.COV2.S vaccine versus placebo. All receptors derive from a person between 18 and 65 years old who received the Ad26.COV2.S COVID-19 vaccine or a placebo.

The CDR3 sequence is CASSRGYLDYGYTF. The DNA of the CDR3 is TGCGCCAGCAGCCGAGGGTATTTGGACTATGGCTACACCTTC. The V call is TRBV5-1, the J call TRBJ1-2; D gene ambiguous. Germline V CDR1 and CDR2: SGHRS, YFSETQ. The ends were cut back, 4 bases at V and 3 bases at J, with 13 bases in the middle. There are 14 residues in the CDR3.

This chain joins TRBV4-2 and TRBJ2-2; D gene uncertain. V lost 1 base and J lost 4, with 13 bases in between. Germline V CDR1 and CDR2: LGHNA, YNFKEQ. This CDR3 region has 16 residues. DNA for the CDR3: TGTGCCAGCAGCCAAGGTCCGGCCATTTCCACCGGGGAGCTGTTTTTT. It specifies CASSQGPAISTGELFF.

The V gene is TRBV19, the J gene TRBJ2-2; D is uncertain. CDR3 length: 15 residues. Germline V gene lookup returns CDR1 LNHDA and CDR2 SQIVND (reference sequence). V was cut by 4 bases and J by 9 bases, with 18 bases left in between. The CDR3 spells CASSTRSSAHRELFF. The CDR3 nucleotides are TGTGCCAGTAGTACCCGGAGCTCGGCCCACCGGGAGCTGTTTTTT. Full variable domain (outside the CDR3, taken from reference TRBV19 and TRBJ2-2): DGGITQSPKYLFRKEGQNVTLSCEQNLNHDAMYWYRQDPGQGLRLIYYSQIVNDFQKGDIAEGYSVSREKKESFPLTVTSAQKNPTAFYLCASSTRSSAHRELFFGEGSRLTVL.

CDR3 sequence (DNA): TGTGCCAGCCGCAGTGGGCTTTTTAACGAGCAGTACTTC. As protein: CASRSGLFNEQYF. V gene TRBV5-4 combines with J gene TRBJ2-7; D is unclear. Germline values: CDR1 SGHNT, CDR2 YYREEE (reference sequence). V lost 7 bases, J lost 5 bases, and 16 bases lay in between. The CDR3 sequence is 13 residues long.

The chain combines TRBV5-4 with TRBJ2-5, with D perhaps matching TRBD1 (6 bases). Germline V gene lookup returns CDR1 SGHNT and CDR2 YYREEE (reference sequence). CDR3 size: 12 residues. Trimming cost V 3 bases and J 5 bases, with 8 bases left between them. This CDR3 reads CASSSRGETQYF. In DNA form, the CDR3 reads TGTGCCAGCAGCTCCAGGGGTGAGACCCAGTACTTC.

Only one count was recorded for this clone. The V call is TRBV19, the J call TRBJ1-5, with D possibly being TRBD1 (6 bases). The length of the CDR3 is 16 residues. Per the germline V gene, CDR1 is LNHDA and CDR2 is SQIVND (reference sequence). V was cut by 3 bases and J by 3 bases, with 15 bases left in between. Here the CDR3 DNA reads TGTGCCAGTAGTATTACCGGGACACCTATCAATCAGCCCCAGCATTTT. Protein sequence: CASSITGTPINQPQHF. Full variable domain (missing parts from reference TRBV19 and TRBJ1-5): DGGITQSPKYLFRKEGQNVTLSCEQNLNHDAMYWYRQDPGQGLRLIYYSQIVNDFQKGDIAEGYSVSREKKESFPLTVTSAQKNPTAFYLCASSITGTPINQPQHFGDGTRLSIL.

Only one count was recorded for this clone. The V and J genes are TRBV7-2 and TRBJ2-7; 12 nucleotides agree with TRBD1. The J segment lost 7 bases and the V segment lost 1 base, leaving 8 bases of the junction unmatched. The CDR3 spans 16 residues. CDR1 and CDR2 (germline): SGHTA, FQGNSA. CDR3 sequence reads: CASSLGPGQGAREQYF. For the CDR3, the DNA is TGTGCCAGCAGCTTAGGGCCGGGACAGGGGGCTCGTGAGCAGTACTTC.

The rearrangement links TRBV18 to TRBJ2-5, with D unclear. Per germline, CDR1 KGHSH and CDR2 LQKENI. The V end lost 3 bases, the J end lost 2 bases, and 7 bases lay between the germline ends. CDR3 length: 13 amino acids. This chain's CDR3 is CASSPMTQETQYF. DNA of the CDR3: TGTGCCAGCTCACCGATGACGCAAGAGACCCAGTACTTC.

CDR3 sequence reads: CASSSGTPVPGANVLTF. CDR3 nucleotide sequence: TGTGCCAGCAGTTCCGGGACGCCGGTCCCTGGGGCCAACGTCCTGACTTTC. The chain recombines TRBV7-3 with TRBJ2-6; D tentatively fits TRBD1 or TRBD2 (5 bases each). CDR1 is SGHTA, CDR2 FQGTGA, per germline. Trimming cost V 6 bases and J 2 bases, with 17 bases left between them. The CDR3 extends over 17 amino acids.

The chain couples TRBV6-5 to TRBJ1-2; TRBD1 is a possible D gene (6 bases). This CDR3 contains 12 residues. Germline assignment: CDR1 MNHEY and CDR2 SVGAGI. V was pared by 7 bases and J by 6 bases, with 12 bases between. CDR3: CASTRGADGYTF. The DNA for the CDR3 is TGTGCCAGCACAAGGGGGGCGGATGGCTACACCTTC.

This rearrangement joins TRBV3-1 (or the pseudogene TRBV3-2) to TRBJ1-2; 7 nucleotides match TRBD1. The CDR3 is 15 residues long. J lost 4 bases, V lost 0 bases, and 5 bases had no gene match. The germline CDR1 and CDR2 sequences are LGHDT and YNNKEL (reference sequence). CDR3 in DNA: TGTGCCAGCAGCCAAGAAACAGGGGTTAGCTATGGCTACACCTTC. Its protein is CASSQETGVSYGYTF.

The rearrangement joins TRBV5-6 to TRBJ1-1; 7 nucleotides line up with TRBD1. Germline lookup yields CDR1 SGHDT and CDR2 YYEEEE. This CDR3 region has 14 residues. V shed 5 bases, J shed 10 bases, and the junction held 14 bases outside the gene matches. CDR3 in DNA: TGTGCCAGCAGTCTCATGTTAGGGAACAGGGGAGCTTTCTTT. Translating gives CASSLMLGNRGAFF.

The genes are TRBV7-9 and TRBJ2-4, with 7 bases lining up with TRBD2. Germline loops: CDR1 SEHNR, CDR2 FQNEAQ (reference sequence). V shed 4 bases and J 6 bases; nucleotides not matched to a gene: 9. This CDR3 region has 15 residues. The CDR3 is CASSSSGGRGNIQYF. The CDR3 bases are TGTGCCAGCAGCTCGAGTGGAGGGAGGGGAAACATTCAGTACTTC.

V gene TRBV10-3 combines with J gene TRBJ2-5; no clear D gene. This CDR3 is 14 amino acids long. In germline, CDR1 is ENHRY, CDR2 SYGVKD. Trimming took off 0 bases at V and 5 bases at J, with 10 bases between the two ends. Here the CDR3 reads CAISESMVVETQYF. The CDR3 DNA follows: TGTGCCATCAGTGAGTCAATGGTTGTGGAGACCCAGTACTTC.

The gene calls are TRBV18 and TRBJ2-5, with 8 nucleotides matching TRBD2. The CDR3 covers 17 residues. V lost 1 base to trimming and J lost 5 bases; unmatched junction nucleotides: 12. Germline-derived CDR1 and CDR2 are KGHSH and LQKENI. In nucleotides, the CDR3 is TGTGCCAGCTCACCACAGGAACTAGCGGAGTCGGGGGAGACCCAGTACTTC. As protein: CASSPQELAESGETQYF. The whole variable domain, filled in from reference TRBV18 and TRBJ2-5, reads NAGVMQNPRHLVRRRGQEARLRCSPMKGHSHVYWYRQLPEEGLKFMVYLQKENIIDESGMPKERFSAEFPKEGPSILRIQQVVRGDSAAYFCASSPQELAESGETQYFGPGTRLLVL.

The V gene is TRBV10-3, the J gene TRBJ1-1; possible D gene TRBD1, 5 bases. There are 11 residues in the CDR3. In germline, CDR1 is ENHRY, CDR2 SYGVKD. Trimming pared 10 bases from V and 13 bases from J, leaving 19 bases between. CDR3 bases: TGTGCCACCTCCCTCGGGGGGAAGGGTTTCTTT. Translation gives CATSLGGKGFF.

V gene TRBV14 combines with J gene TRBJ2-5; no firm D call. This CDR3 contains 11 residues. From germline, CDR1 is SGHDN and CDR2 FVKESK. Trimming stripped 5 bases from V and 5 bases from J, with 6 bases between. The CDR3 sequence: CASSNWETQYF. Written as DNA, the CDR3 is TGTGCCAGCAGCAATTGGGAGACCCAGTACTTC.

The chain carries TRBV5-4 and TRBJ1-2; 9 nucleotides match TRBD1. The length of the CDR3 is 18 residues. The V and J ends lost 0 bases and 2 bases, in that order; junction bases with no gene match: 11. Per the germline V gene, CDR1 is SGHNT and CDR2 is YYREEE (reference sequence). The CDR3 DNA reads TGTGCCAGCAGCTTGGGAGGGCGACAGGGGGTGATAAACTATGGCTACACCTTC. Translating it yields CASSLGGRQGVINYGYTF.

This clone came up once. This chain links TRBV21-1 with TRBJ2-7; the table gives TRBD1 as D, unverified against the DNA. TRBV21-1 is a pseudogene segment. The CDR3 length is 17 residues. CDR3 in DNA: TGTGCCAGCAGCAAGCCCCTCCCCTTTGGCAGATCCTACGAGCAGTACTTC. Translating gives CASSKPLPFGRSYEQYF.

This clone was recorded once. The chain couples TRBV18 to TRBJ1-2, with D maybe TRBD1 (5 bases). Germline assignment: CDR1 KGHSH and CDR2 LQKENI. The ends were cut back, 9 bases at V and 4 bases at J, with 12 bases in the middle. The CDR3 has 12 residues. The CDR3 is CARNRTCYGYTF. In nucleotides, the CDR3 is TGTGCCAGGAACAGGACCTGCTATGGCTACACCTTC. Using reference TRBV18 and TRBJ1-2 for the parts outside the CDR3, the full variable domain is NAGVMQNPRHLVRRRGQEARLRCSPMKGHSHVYWYRQLPEEGLKFMVYLQKENIIDESGMPKERFSAEFPKEGPSILRIQQVVRGDSAAYFCARNRTCYGYTFGSGTRLTVV.